Many counts were recorded for the clone carrying this T cell receptor beta chain. Transcripts of RNA were the source for amplifying TCR beta CDR3 regions. RT-PCR in the first round used HTBI primers; a second-round multiplex PCR followed. TCRdb analysed the multiplex PCR reads with MiXCR anew, one entry per CDR3 protein. The top ten clones hold 2% to 3% of a sample with some 370,000 distinct CDR3 sequences, 15% to 20% of them seen once. Germline V gene sequence: CDR1 MNHEY, CDR2 SVGAGI. The junction had 8 bases not matched to a gene; V was cut back by 4 bases and J by 2 bases. CDR3 length: 16 amino acids. This sample is part of a study of Graves' ophthalmopathy and Graves' hyperthyroidism.

Input material: peripheral blood. The chain couples TRBV6-5 to TRBJ1-1; 9 bases align to TRBD1. The TCR sequence derives from an adult woman with stable Graves' hyperthyroidism. The CDR3 nucleotides are TGTGCCAGCAGTTTAGCGACAGGGGGTGACAACACTGAAGCTTTCTTT. Translation gives CASSLATGGDNTEAFF.